This TCR beta chain originates from a study of blood T cells in healthy people across ages. Study context: With template switching, about one barcoded beta molecule was captured per two T cells.

Trimming pared 4 bases from V and 3 bases from J, leaving 16 bases between. This CDR3 has 15 residues. CDR1 is SGHRS and CDR2 is YFSETQ in the germline V gene. Findings of the study overall: Because sorting was not performed, PBMCs prevented conclusive naive versus antigen-experienced comparison.

In its sample, this clonotype was seen a few times. What it binds is not known. Alongside a J-beta primer mix, a sample-barcoded 5' primer served in a second PCR lasting roughly 6 to 12 cycles. At least 3 million CDR3-containing paired-end reads were obtained per sample. Each CDR3 protein gets one entry after TCRdb re-called the 5' RACE reads with MiXCR. Of about 620,000 distinct CDR3 sequences in the sample, over 40% were seen once. The source of this sequence is a woman of 80 years or more in good health. The specimen sequenced was blood. The chain uses TRBV5-1 and TRBJ1-1; perhaps TRBD1 as D (6 bases). CDR3 region: CASSRPRGGDTEAFF. The CDR3 region has the DNA TGCGCCAGCAGCCGCCCAAGAGGGGGTGACACTGAAGCTTTCTTT. The complete variable domain, with remaining parts taken from reference TRBV5-1 and TRBJ1-1, reads KAGVTQTPRYLIKTRGQQVTLSCSPISGHRSVSWYQQTPGQGLQFLFEYFSETQRNKGNFPGRFSGRQFSNSRSEMNVSTLELGDSALYLCASSRPRGGDTEAFFGQGTRLTVV.